This T cell receptor beta chain was sequenced during a study of T-cell reconstitution after alpha-beta-depleted transplantation in children (dated by TCRdb to about 2016). Broadly, across the study: T-cell immune reconstitution after TCRalphabeta/CD19-depleted allogeneic hematopoietic cell transplantation in children was quantitatively tracked in the study by means of TCR repertoire profiling.

The library was made by PCR. This sample was sequenced with an Illumina HiSeq 2500. TCR library preparation used molecular barcoding, with unique molecular identifiers applied to normalize quantification of the TCRbeta repertoire. TCRdb handled the public reads itself, with Q25 trimming in fastp and clone calling in MiXCR, and kept productive beta chains. Every CDR3 protein is listed once, alongside the most common genes and DNA of its rows. For this sample the table gives roughly 240,000 distinct CDR3 sequences, of which under 9.5% were detected only once. Jointly, the top ten make up 6.3% of the sample. The treatment or condition label for this specimen denotes: allogeneic hematopoietic cell transplantation with graft depleted of TCRalphabeta T cells and CD19 B cells. TCRalphabeta/CD19-depleted allogeneic hematopoietic cell grafts were given to the transplant recipients, all of whom were children.

Including cysteine and phenylalanine, the CDR3 has 17 amino acids. Only the CDR3 portion is preserved as DNA: 51 bases, with reading frame beginning at the first base. V was cut back by 3 bases and J by 0 bases, leaving a gap of 16 bases between them. This clonotype has at least ten counts. The specificity of this receptor is unknown. No qualities accompany the bases; no much larger clone lies one base away. Points the paper makes about the study in general: The apparently early alphabetaT-cell count recovery about two months after transplant was reportedly dependent on only several hundred rapidly expanded clones derived from non-depleted graft cells. The frequencies of hyperexpanded clones fell over the following months, and after one year, T-cell counts and TCRbeta diversity were mostly attributed to newly produced T cells. In some patients, high TCRbeta diversity at day 60 was attributed to recipient T cells and intrathymic progenitors that had survived conditioning.

The clonotype originates from a male patient younger than 18 who had a stem cell transplant for acute lymphoblastic leukemia, so the T cells may come from the graft donor. The sample was PBMCs, mostly from graft donor cells, taken 180 days after TCRalphabeta/CD19-depleted stem cell transplant. The chain uses TRBV23-1 and TRBJ2-3, and possibly TRBD1, on 5 matching bases. TRBV23-1 is noted as an ORF with a role that remains uncertain. At the DNA level, the sequence is TGCGCCAGCAGTCACAACAGGACCCCGTCTAGCACAGATACGCAGTATTTT. This sequence encodes CASSHNRTPSSTDTQYF.